This paragraph reports one T cell receptor (beta chain). Other DNA sequences in this specimen translate into the identical CDR3. This table comes from immunoSEQ multiplex PCR, and its TCRdb copy is limited to in-frame clones, with some not included. The table shows approximately 330,000 clones, with 80% to 90% occurring only once. These data are taken from a study of blood T cell repertoires in COVID-19. Trimming stripped 6 bases from V and 3 bases from J, with 7 bases between. This CDR3 is 12 amino acids long. Germline values: CDR1 MNHEY, CDR2 SVGAGI. The chain carries TRBV6-5 and TRBJ2-3; D is perhaps TRBD2 (5 bases). The receptor was derived from a man younger than 45 with COVID-19, enrolled during active disease. Material: peripheral blood. CDR3 sequence: CASRRGTDTQYF. The CDR3 bases are TGTGCCAGCAGGCGAGGGACAGATACGCAGTATTTT.